This T cell receptor (beta chain) emerged from a study of T cells after yellow fever vaccination. Comment on this clonotype: The antigen is unknown.

5'RACE template switching produced TCR cDNA carrying a universal primer site and UMIs. One entry per CDR3 protein results from TCRdb running MiXCR on the 5' RACE reads. The top ten hold about 20% of the sample, which has roughly 340,000 distinct CDR3 sequences, 8.7% seen once. Study results and caveats: Clonotypes found in both CD4 and CD8 compartments made up a small share. The booster response re-showed most primary clones: approximately 97% CD4, almost 90% CD8.

Trimming at V came to 1 base and at J to 0 bases, leaving 5 bases not matched to a gene. Germline V gene sequence: CDR1 LGHNA, CDR2 YNFKEQ. The CDR3 is 17 amino acids. V and J are TRBV4-2 and TRBJ2-4, with TRBD1 identical over 8 bases. This sequence originates from a man between 18 and 29 years old who received the YFV17D yellow fever vaccine. The material was PBMCs, obtained on the day of the first yellow fever vaccination. The CDR3 DNA follows: TGTGCCAGCAGCCAAGCCGACAGGGGTGAAGCCAAAAACATTCAGTACTTC. Encoded protein: CASSQADRGEAKNIQYF.